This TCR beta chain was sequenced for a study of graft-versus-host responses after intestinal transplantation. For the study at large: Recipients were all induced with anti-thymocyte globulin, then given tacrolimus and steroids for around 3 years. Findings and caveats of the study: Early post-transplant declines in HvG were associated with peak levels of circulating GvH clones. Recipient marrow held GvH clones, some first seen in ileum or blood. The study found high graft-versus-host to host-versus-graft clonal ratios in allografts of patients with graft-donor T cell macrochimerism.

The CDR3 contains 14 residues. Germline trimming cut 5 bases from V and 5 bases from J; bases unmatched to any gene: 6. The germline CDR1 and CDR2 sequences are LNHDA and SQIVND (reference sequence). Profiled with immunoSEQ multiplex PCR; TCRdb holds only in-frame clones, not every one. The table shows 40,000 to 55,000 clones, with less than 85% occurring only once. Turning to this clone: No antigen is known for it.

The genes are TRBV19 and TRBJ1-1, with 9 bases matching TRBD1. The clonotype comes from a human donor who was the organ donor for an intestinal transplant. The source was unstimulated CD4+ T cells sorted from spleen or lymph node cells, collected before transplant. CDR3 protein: CASSRDRDETEAFF. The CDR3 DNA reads TGTGCCAGTAGTCGGGACAGGGACGAGACTGAAGCTTTCTTT.